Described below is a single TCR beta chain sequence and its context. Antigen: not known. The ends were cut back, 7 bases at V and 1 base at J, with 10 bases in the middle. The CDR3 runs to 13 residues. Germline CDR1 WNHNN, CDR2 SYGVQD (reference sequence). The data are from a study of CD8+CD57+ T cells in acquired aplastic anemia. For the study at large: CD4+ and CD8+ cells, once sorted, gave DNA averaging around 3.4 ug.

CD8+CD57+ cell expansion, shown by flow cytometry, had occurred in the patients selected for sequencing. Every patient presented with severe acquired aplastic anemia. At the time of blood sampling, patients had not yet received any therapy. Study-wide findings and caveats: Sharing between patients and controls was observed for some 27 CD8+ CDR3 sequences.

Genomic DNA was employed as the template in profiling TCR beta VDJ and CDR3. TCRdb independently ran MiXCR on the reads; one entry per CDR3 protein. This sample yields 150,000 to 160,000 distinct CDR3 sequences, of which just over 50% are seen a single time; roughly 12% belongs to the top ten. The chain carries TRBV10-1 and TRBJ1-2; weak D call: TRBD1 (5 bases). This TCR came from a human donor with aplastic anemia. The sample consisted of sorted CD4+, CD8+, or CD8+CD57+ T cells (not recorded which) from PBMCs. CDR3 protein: CASITGFNYGYTF. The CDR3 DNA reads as TGCGCCAGCATTACAGGCTTTAACTATGGCTACACCTTC.